The present T cell receptor (beta chain) was sequenced within a study of blood T cell repertoires in COVID-19. Study-wide context: COVID-19 samples from acute and convalescent phases originated in the United States, Italy and Spain.

Authors' analysis steps: Reference gene primer amplification yielded estimated nucleated cell counts. Here immunoSEQ multiplex PCR was the method, and the copy in TCRdb shows in-frame clones only, minus some. The D gene and trimming were derived from the DNA, and the V and J assignments and clone size from that table. The table records about 280,000 clones, roughly 89% of them present only once. This clone appeared once. The clonotype originates from a woman in her 30s with COVID-19, enrolled during active disease. The sample comprised peripheral blood.

The CDR3 is CASSQFKGLFYEQYF. The CDR3 DNA reads TGCGCCAGCAGCCAATTCAAGGGGCTCTTCTACGAGCAGTACTTC. The chain carries TRBV4-1 and TRBJ2-7; TRBD1 might be the D (5 bases). Germline CDR1 MGHRA, CDR2 YSYEKL. The CDR3 has 15 residues. V was clipped by 2 bases and J by 3 bases, with 14 bases between them.